A selection of T cell receptor beta chains follows, all from one sample in a study of T cell responses to AZD1222 COVID-19 vaccine. The data were produced by immunoSEQ multiplex PCR, yet TCRdb's version contains in-frame clones alone and is incomplete. This table has 100,000 to 150,000 clones, approximately 91% appearing once. This specimen consisted of peripheral blood, obtained 28 days after the second AZD1222 dose. These TCRs come from an adult who received the AZD1222 COVID-19 vaccine. The CDR3 runs from the conserved cysteine through the conserved F or W. Each record gives: J gene, clone size, V gene, D gene, CDR3 DNA, CDR3 protein. D genes are given only for firm matches. Some rows have no size entry. The others give once, few or many, or a class for an expanded clone.

TRBJ1-3 - TRBV19 - TGTGCCAGTAACAAAGGGGCGGTGGGAAACACCATATATTTT CASNKGAVGNTIYF
TRBJ2-7 - TRBV3-1/TRBV3-2 - TGTGCCAGCGCGGGCAGGGGAACCTACGAGCAGTACTTC CASAGRGTYEQYF
TRBJ2-1 - TRBV12-3/TRBV12-4 - TGTGCCAGCAGTTTATTTGGTGAGCAGTTCTTC CASSLFGEQFF
TRBJ2-5 - TRBV7-3 TRBD2 TGTGCCAGCAGCTTAAGCGGGAGGGCATTAGGAGAGACCCAGTACTTC CASSLSGRALGETQYF
TRBJ1-5 - TRBV12-3/TRBV12-4 - TGTGCCAGCACCTGGAACCCTGATCAGCCCCAGCATTTT CASTWNPDQPQHF
TRBJ2-5 - TRBV5-1 TRBD2 TGCGCCAGCATGAGCGGGGAAGTGCTTCAAGAGACCCAGTACTTC CASMSGEVLQETQYF
TRBJ2-7 - TRBV18 - TGTGCCAGCTCACCAGACCTTATCACCTACGAGCAGTACTTC CASSPDLITYEQYF
TRBJ2-5 - TRBV2 TRBD1 TGTGCCAGCAGGCCTAGACAGGGGGTCCAAGAGACCCAGTACTTC CASRPRQGVQETQYF
TRBJ2-7 - TRBV24-1 - TGTGCCACCAGTGACCCCAACTCCTACGAGCAGTACTTC CATSDPNSYEQYF
TRBJ2-7 - TRBV7-9 - TGTGCCAGCAGCCTACAGGGTTACGAGCAGTACTTC CASSLQGYEQYF
TRBJ1-2 - TRBV2 TRBD1 TGTGCCAGCAGTGAAGGCAGGGGGTATGGCTACACCTTC CASSEGRGYGYTF
TRBJ1-6 - TRBV19 - TGTGCCAGTAGTATAGATCACGAGACGGCCAGCTCCTATAATTCACCCCTCCACTTT CASSIDHETASSYNSPLHF
TRBJ2-2 - TRBV10-3 TRBD1 TGTGCCATCAGTGAGAGGGGGCAGGAGGAGCTGTTTTTT CAISERGQEELFF
TRBJ2-7 - TRBV20-1 TRBD1 TGCAGTGCTAAGACAGGGCGTGAGCAGTACTTC CSAKTGREQYF
TRBJ1-5 - TRBV4-1 - TGCGCCAGCAGCCAAGAGTCGCATCAGCCCCAGCATTTT CASSQESHQPQHF
TRBJ1-5 - TRBV30 TRBD1 TGTGCCTGGTCTGGCGACAGGGTTTCTGTCGGTGGTCAGCCCCAGCATTTT CAWSGDRVSVGGQPQHF
TRBJ2-1 once TRBV30 - TGTGCCTGGAGTGACGGGAAACTTGACAGGTTCCGCTCCTACAATGAGCAGTTCTTC CAWSDGKLDRFRSYNEQFF
TRBJ2-5 - TRBV12-5 TRBD2 TGTGCTAGTGGCCCGTTAATTGGGGGGGGGATCCGCAAAGAGACCCAGTACTTC CASGPLIGGGIRKETQYF
TRBJ2-7 - TRBV11-2 TRBD2 TGTGCCAGCAGCCTTCTAGCGGGAGGGCTTGGCGAGCAGTACTTC CASSLLAGGLGEQYF
TRBJ2-7 - TRBV6-5 TRBD1 TGTGCCAGCAGAGACAGGGAATCCTACGAGCAGTACTTC CASRDRESYEQYF
TRBJ2-7 - TRBV7-9 TRBD1 TGTGCCAGCAGCTTGGACAGGGGGTACTCCCACGAGCAGTACTTC CASSLDRGYSHEQYF
TRBJ1-1 - TRBV5-1 TRBD1 TGCGCCAGCAGCAGATCGACAGGGGTGAACACTGAAGCTTTCTTT CASSRSTGVNTEAFF
TRBJ2-5 - TRBV9 - TGTGCCAGCAGCGTAGGGGCCTGGGAGACCCAGTACTTC CASSVGAWETQYF
TRBJ1-2 - TRBV12-3/TRBV12-4 - TGTGCCAGCAGTTTACATCCAGATCGAAGCTACACCTTC CASSLHPDRSYTF
TRBJ2-7 - TRBV20-1 - TGCAGTGCTAGCGGGCCTACGGCGCAGTACTTC CSASGPTAQYF
TRBJ2-2 - TRBV11-2 TRBD2 TGTGCCAGCAGCGCCCTTGGCGGGGGGAACACCGGGGAGCTGTTTTTT CASSALGGGNTGELFF
TRBJ1-2 - TRBV5-6 TRBD1 TGTGCCAGCAGCCGACAGGGAATAAACTATGGCTACACCTTC CASSRQGINYGYTF
TRBJ2-1 - TRBV7-9 - TGTGCCAGCAGCCGCTGGACTATCAATGAGCAGTTCTTC CASSRWTINEQFF
TRBJ2-5 - TRBV7-3 TRBD2 TGTGCCAGCAGCTTAGTGGGACTAGTGGGAGAGACCCAGTACTTC CASSLVGLVGETQYF
TRBJ2-1 - TRBV7-7 TRBD2 TGTGCTAGCAGCTTAGCGGCTAGCGGCTCCTACAATGAGCAGTTCTTC CASSLAASGSYNEQFF
TRBJ1-6 - TRBV11-3 TRBD1 TGTGCCAGCAGGCGGACAGGGCCTAGCTCCTATAATTCACCCCTCCACTTT CASRRTGPSSYNSPLHF
TRBJ1-5 - TRBV18 - TGTGCCAGCTCACCACAGGGTTTTGAAAATCAGCCCCAGCATTTT CASSPQGFENQPQHF
TRBJ1-1 few TRBV5-1 - TGCGCCAGCAGCTTGGGGGCCTCAAGCCAGAACACTGAAGCTTTCTTT CASSLGASSQNTEAFF
TRBJ1-5 - TRBV30 - TGTGCCTGGAGCGGACTTATTAGCAATCAGCCCCAGCATTTT CAWSGLISNQPQHF
TRBJ2-5 - TRBV19 TRBD2 TGTGCCAGTAGGCCCGGGACTAGGAGGACCCAGTACTTC CASRPGTRRTQYF
TRBJ2-6 - TRBV28 - TGTGCCAGCGACGGGGCCCGTATCGGGGTCCTGACTTTC CASDGARIGVLTF
TRBJ2-5 - TRBV5-4 TRBD2 TGTGCCAGCAGCTTGAGGGGACTAGCGGGAACAGAGACCCAGTACTTC CASSLRGLAGTETQYF
TRBJ1-4 - TRBV3-1/TRBV3-2 - TGTGCCAGCAGCCAGGGCGGCGGGTTTTATGAAAAACTGTTTTTT CASSQGGGFYEKLFF
TRBJ1-2 once TRBV27 - TGTGCCAGCAGTTTCTACGGTTCTAACTATGGCTACACCTTC CASSFYGSNYGYTF
TRBJ1-2 - TRBV19 TRBD1 TGTGCCAGTTTCCACCCGGGACAGTCCTATGGCTACACCTTC CASFHPGQSYGYTF
TRBJ1-1 once TRBV28 - TGTGCCAGCAGTTTAAGCGGGAACACTGAAGCTTTCTTT CASSLSGNTEAFF